The next 17 T cell receptor beta chains were all read from a single sample in a study of shared clonotypes between healthy human individuals. Assay used: immunoSEQ multiplex PCR; TCRdb lists only in-frame clones, some missing. In the table there are about 710,000 clones, 72% of which are singletons. Sequences were obtained from memory CD4+ T cells sorted from blood. Subset given: CD45RA-negative fraction. Source of these receptors: a woman aged 30 to 39 in good health.

V and J are TRBV19 and TRBJ1-5; 9 bases are shared with TRBD1. V trimming: 6 bases; J trimming: 2 bases; junction bases outside the gene matches: 5. Looked up from germline, CDR1 is LNHDA and CDR2 is SQIVND (reference sequence). CDR3 length: 15 residues. CDR3 in amino acids: CASRTTGGRNQPQHF. The CDR3 nucleotides are TGTGCCAGTAGGACAACAGGGGGCCGCAATCAGCCCCAGCATTTT. The complete variable domain, with remaining parts taken from reference TRBV19 and TRBJ1-5, reads DGGITQSPKYLFRKEGQNVTLSCEQNLNHDAMYWYRQDPGQGLRLIYYSQIVNDFQKGDIAEGYSVSREKKESFPLTVTSAQKNPTAFYLCASRTTGGRNQPQHFGDGTRLSIL.

This clone was seen more than once but under ten times. This chain uses TRBV16 with TRBJ1-3, with D possibly TRBD1 on 6 matching bases. Germline V gives CDR1 KGHSY, CDR2 FQNENV. Trimming stripped 0 bases from V and 8 bases from J, with 14 bases between. The CDR3 runs 15 residues. This chain's CDR3 is CASSQSPGEADTIYF. The CDR3 DNA sequence: TGTGCCAGCAGCCAATCGCCAGGGGAGGCAGACACCATATATTTT. Filled out from reference TRBV16 and TRBJ1-3, the complete variable domain reads GEEVAQTPKHLVRGEGQKAKLYCAPIKGHSYVFWYQQVLKNEFKFLISFQNENVFDETGMPKERFSAKCLPNSPCSLEIQATKLEDSAVYFCASSQSPGEADTIYFGEGSWLTVV.

This clone was recorded a few times. This chain joins TRBV6-5 and TRBJ1-4; D is uncertain. CDR3 length equals 15 residues. V lost 6 bases and J 9 bases, leaving 20 bases between the germline ends. Germline V gives CDR1 MNHEY, CDR2 SVGAGI. Here the CDR3 reads CASSLRFDTGKKLFF. The CDR3 region has the DNA TGTGCCAGCAGCCTACGTTTCGACACCGGTAAAAAACTGTTTTTT.

For this clone: An end of the junction does not agree with germline; a read error may underlie this. The CDR3 DNA reads as TGCAGCGCTACCGACAGGGCTAACGAAAAACTGTTTTTT. This gives the protein CSATDRANEKLFF. This chain joins TRBV29-1 and TRBJ1-4, with TRBD1 identical over 7 bases. The CDR3 totals 13 residues. Germline V lookup: CDR1 SQVTM, CDR2 ANQGSEA.

This chain connects TRBV5-1 to TRBJ2-3; 10 bases map to TRBD2. Germline CDR1 SGHRS, CDR2 YFSETQ. With V trimmed by 0 bases and J by 0 bases, 4 bases remained unmatched. The CDR3 is made up of 17 amino acids. DNA for the CDR3: TGCGCCAGCAGCTTGGACGGGACTAGCGCTAGCACAGATACGCAGTATTTT. This translates into CASSLDGTSASTDTQYF.

V is TRBV7-2 and J is TRBJ1-1, with D possibly matching TRBD1 (6 bases). There are 17 residues in the CDR3. Germline V lookup: CDR1 SGHTA, CDR2 FQGNSA. With 3 bases removed from V and 1 base from J, the gap between germline ends came to 18 bases. CDR3 sequence reads: CASSFSRSDRRNTEAFF. DNA of the CDR3: TGTGCCAGCAGCTTTAGTCGGTCGGACAGACGGAACACTGAAGCTTTCTTT.

CDR3 loop: CASSLATALRQTQYF. The CDR3 bases are TGTGCCAGCAGTTTAGCGACGGCCCTGAGACAGACCCAGTACTTC. The gene calls are TRBV28 and TRBJ2-5; D is unclear. The CDR3 has 15 residues. V lost 2 bases and J lost 6, with 16 bases in between. Germline assignment: CDR1 MDHEN and CDR2 SYDVKM.

The chain combines TRBV11-2 with TRBJ2-1, with TRBD2 identical over 7 bases. Trimming removed 4 bases from V and 3 bases from J; junction bases left unmatched: 9. This CDR3 is 16 amino acids long. Germline V lookup: CDR1 SGHAT, CDR2 FQNNGV. CDR3: CASSSAHAGVYNEQFF. For the CDR3, the DNA is TGTGCCAGCAGCTCCGCCCATGCGGGAGTCTACAATGAGCAGTTCTTC. The whole variable domain, remainder taken from reference TRBV11-2 and TRBJ2-1, is EAGVAQSPRYKIIEKRQSVAFWCNPISGHATLYWYQQILGQGPKLLIQFQNNGVVDDSQLPKDRFSAERLKGVDSTLKIQPAKLEDSAVYLCASSSAHAGVYNEQFFGPGTRLTVL.

The chain uses TRBV10-2 and TRBJ2-5, with TRBD2 matching over 9 bases. J lost 5 bases, V lost 6 bases, and 10 bases had no gene match. This CDR3 has 15 residues. CDR1 is WSHSY, CDR2 SAAADI, per germline. This CDR3 is CASSKGVAGVETQYF. DNA for the CDR3: TGCGCCAGCAGCAAGGGGGTAGCGGGAGTCGAGACCCAGTACTTC.

The chain is built from TRBV21-1 and TRBJ2-7; TRBD1, as called in the table, went unchecked against the DNA. TRBV21-1 is given as a pseudogene. The CDR3 consists of 12 residues. CDR3 in DNA: TGTGCCAAGACAGGGGCCCCCTACGAGCAGTACTTC. Translation: CAKTGAPYEQYF.

This clone turned up a few times. The chain couples TRBV6-1 to TRBJ2-3, with D possibly TRBD1 on 6 matching bases. The length of the CDR3 is 13 residues. The V gene lost 7 bases and the J gene lost 6 bases, with 14 bases spanning the gap. Germline CDR1 reads MNHNS; CDR2 reads SASEGT. The CDR3 nucleotides read TGTGCCAGCACAGGCCTGGGGGCGGATACGCAGTATTTT. Protein sequence: CASTGLGADTQYF.

The CDR3 sequence is CASSPVPGLAGQGNNEQFF. CDR3 DNA sequence: TGTGCCAGCAGTCCAGTCCCGGGACTAGCCGGACAGGGCAACAATGAGCAGTTCTTC. The gene calls are TRBV28 and TRBJ2-1; weak D call: TRBD2 (9 bases). V lost 5 bases and J lost 5, with 28 bases in between. The CDR3 is 19 residues long. Germline CDR1 reads MDHEN; CDR2 reads SYDVKM. Full variable domain (outside the CDR3, taken from reference TRBV28 and TRBJ2-1): DVKVTQSSRYLVKRTGEKVFLECVQDMDHENMFWYRQDPGLGLRLIYFSYDVKMKEKGDIPEGYSVSREKKERFSLILESASTNQTSMYLCASSPVPGLAGQGNNEQFFGPGTRLTVL.

This chain connects TRBV2 to TRBJ2-7; D is undetermined. Germline lookup yields CDR1 SNHLY and CDR2 FYNNEI. CDR3 length: 13 residues. Trimming cost V 2 bases and J 7 bases, with 12 bases left between them. CDR3: CASSERTFGEQYF. CDR3 DNA: TGTGCCAGCAGTGAACGGACCTTTGGGGAGCAGTACTTC.

This chain connects TRBV30 to TRBJ2-7, with TRBD2 matching over 7 bases. The V gene end was trimmed by 5 bases and the J gene end by 1 base; junction bases not matched to a gene: 11. CDR1 is GTSNPN and CDR2 is SVGIG in the germline V gene (reference sequence). The CDR3 is 15 residues long. The CDR3 coding sequence is TGTGCCTGGGCCCTGGGGGGGGTGGGATCCTACGAGCAGTACTTC. This translates into CAWALGGVGSYEQYF.

This chain joins TRBV6-1 and TRBJ2-1, with TRBD2 matching over 7 bases. The CDR3 totals 16 residues. Germline CDR1 reads MNHNS; CDR2 reads SASEGT. Germline trimming cut 4 bases from V and 5 bases from J; bases unmatched to any gene: 11. This CDR3 reads CASSAFGGSQDNEQFF. The DNA of the CDR3 is TGTGCCAGCAGTGCTTTCGGCGGGAGTCAGGACAATGAGCAGTTCTTC.

The chain has TRBV29-1 and TRBJ1-2; D uncertain. The CDR3 spans 14 residues. Deletions cut 0 bases from V and 7 bases from J, with 15 bases between. The germline V gene has CDR1 SQVTM and CDR2 ANQGSEA. DNA of the CDR3: TGCAGCGTTGAAGACTGGCCTGGGCCGGGTGGCTACACCTTC. Encoded protein: CSVEDWPGPGGYTF.

The chain links TRBV10-1 to TRBJ2-3; D is undetermined. The CDR3 has 12 residues. V was clipped by 6 bases and J by 2 bases, with 6 bases between them. CDR1 and CDR2 (germline): WNHNN, SYGVQD (reference sequence). CDR3 residues: CASRGSTDTQYF. DNA of the CDR3: TGCGCCAGCAGAGGGTCCACAGATACGCAGTATTTT.